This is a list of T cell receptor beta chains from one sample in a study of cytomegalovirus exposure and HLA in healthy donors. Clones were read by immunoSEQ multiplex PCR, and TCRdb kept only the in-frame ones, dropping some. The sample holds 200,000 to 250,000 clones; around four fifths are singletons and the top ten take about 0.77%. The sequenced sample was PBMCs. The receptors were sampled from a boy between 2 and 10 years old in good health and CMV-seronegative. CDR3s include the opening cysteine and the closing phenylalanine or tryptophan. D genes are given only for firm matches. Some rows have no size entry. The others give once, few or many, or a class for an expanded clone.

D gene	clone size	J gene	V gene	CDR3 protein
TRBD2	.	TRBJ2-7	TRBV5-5	CASGGGGSPYEQYF
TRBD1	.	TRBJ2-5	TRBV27	CASSRTGEETQYF
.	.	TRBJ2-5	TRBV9	CASGREETQYF
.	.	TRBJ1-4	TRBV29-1	CSVAAGRREKLFF
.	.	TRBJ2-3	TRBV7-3	CASSFLASTDTQYF
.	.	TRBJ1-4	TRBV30	CAWNPGYRGEKLFF
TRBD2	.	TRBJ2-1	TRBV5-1	CASSLETSGRGNEQFF
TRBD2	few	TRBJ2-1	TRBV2	CASSDPPIAGGSYNEQFF
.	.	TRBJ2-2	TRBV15	CATSRDLAGAGELFF
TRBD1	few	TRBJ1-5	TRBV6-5	CASSRQGGQPQHF
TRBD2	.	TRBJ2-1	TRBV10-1	CASSGGTSGARANNEQFF
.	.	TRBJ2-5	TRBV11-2	CASSLGTGTFQETQYF
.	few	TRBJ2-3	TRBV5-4	CASSSGTDTQYF
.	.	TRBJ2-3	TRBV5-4	CASSTTSISSTDTQYF
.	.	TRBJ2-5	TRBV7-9	CASSPENYAQETQYF
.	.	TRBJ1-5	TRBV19	CASSWGVSQPQHF
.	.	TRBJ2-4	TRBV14	CASSQAASRDIQYF
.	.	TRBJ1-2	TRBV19	CASSTPGPADGYTF
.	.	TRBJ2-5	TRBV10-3	CAISVTAMEGTQYF
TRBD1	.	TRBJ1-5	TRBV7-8	CASGITGVQPQHF
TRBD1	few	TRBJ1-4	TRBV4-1	CASSHTDRAEKLFF
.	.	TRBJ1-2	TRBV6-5	CASSTLQGNYGYTF
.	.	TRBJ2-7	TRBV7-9	CASSPPGVVEGQQYF
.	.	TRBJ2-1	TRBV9	CASSVGLESSYNEQFF
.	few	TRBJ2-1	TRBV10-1	CASSDPHYYNEQFF
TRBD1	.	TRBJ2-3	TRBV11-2	CASSYTGAGTDTQYF
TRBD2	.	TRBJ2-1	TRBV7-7	CASSLDLFGGRAGEQFF
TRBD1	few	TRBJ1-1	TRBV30	CAWRGDRPEAFF
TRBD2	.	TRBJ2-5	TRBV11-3	CASSLTSGRHETQYF
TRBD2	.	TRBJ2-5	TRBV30	CAWVVLAGLNETQYF
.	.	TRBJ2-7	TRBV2	CASSEWTRGAYYERYF
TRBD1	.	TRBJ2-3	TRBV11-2	CASSLVGTGAATDTQYF
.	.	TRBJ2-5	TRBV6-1	CASSDGQSQETQYF
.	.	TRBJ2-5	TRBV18	CASSPADQTQYF
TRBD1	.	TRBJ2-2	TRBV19	CASSIAGQGCTGELFF
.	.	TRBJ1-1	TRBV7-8	CASSFDRSNTEAFF
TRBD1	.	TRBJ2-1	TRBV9	CASSAPNLQGRSTSYNEQFF
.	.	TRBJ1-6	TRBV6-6	CASRLPEVMTLHF
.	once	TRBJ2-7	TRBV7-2	CASSPVAYSGQYF
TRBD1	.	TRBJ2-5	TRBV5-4	CASSLSPGGAETQYF